These T cell receptor beta chains were read from a single sample in a study of human CD8 memory T cell subsets. No DNA is given; TCRdb re-called the 5' RACE reads and lists each CDR3 protein once. The table lists 5,000 or so distinct CDR3 sequences. The sample taken for sequencing was CD8+ T cells from PBMCs. All receptors come from a human donor in good health. CDR3s include the opening cysteine and the closing phenylalanine or tryptophan. The size field is filled for only some rows; it gives once, few, many or a size class.

V: TRBV27
size: -
J: TRBJ2-2
CDR3: CASSLSGTGKIYWDTGELFF

V: TRBV15
size: -
J: TRBJ2-7
CDR3: CATSSDRGSEQYF

V: TRBV28
size: -
J: TRBJ2-5
CDR3: CASSLYGRQETQYF

V: TRBV4-2
size: -
J: TRBJ2-1
CDR3: CASSLERGDSNEQFF

V: TRBV20-1
size: -
J: TRBJ2-1
CDR3: CSAREGAGDYNEQFF

V: TRBV20-1
size: -
J: TRBJ1-5
CDR3: CSARDQEGDHQPQHF

V: TRBV20-1
size: -
J: TRBJ1-1
CDR3: CSALQGDTEAFF

V: TRBV30
size: medium-sized
J: TRBJ1-1
CDR3: CAWTGPEVTGSTEAFF

V: TRBV15
size: medium-sized
J: TRBJ2-1
CDR3: CATSSETGGGSNEQFF

V: TRBV25-1
size: -
J: TRBJ1-5
CDR3: CASIEYTGADHSNQPQHF

V: TRBV4-3
size: -
J: TRBJ2-7
CDR3: CASSQDWSGGYEQYF

V: TRBV24-1
size: -
J: TRBJ2-2
CDR3: CATSDITGSGELFF

V: TRBV27
size: medium-sized
J: TRBJ1-2
CDR3: CASSSPGQGAPGYTF

V: TRBV6-2/TRBV6-3
size: -
J: TRBJ2-1
CDR3: CASSPTGGSYNEQFF

V: TRBV6-6
size: -
J: TRBJ2-7
CDR3: CASSLETSSYEQYF

V: TRBV20-1
size: medium-sized
J: TRBJ2-7
CDR3: CSARDVGLEVYEQYF

V: TRBV6-4
size: -
J: TRBJ2-2
CDR3: CASSDSTDTGELFF

V: TRBV19
size: -
J: TRBJ2-7
CDR3: CASSTGLAGEQYF

V: TRBV20-1
size: medium-sized
J: TRBJ2-1
CDR3: CSASMAASGYNEQFF

V: TRBV27
size: medium-sized
J: TRBJ2-7
CDR3: CASSLSGFSYEQYF

V: TRBV6-5
size: -
J: TRBJ2-1
CDR3: CASSLYGWNEQFF

V: TRBV20-1
size: -
J: TRBJ2-7
CDR3: CSARGGLDYEQYF

V: TRBV7-6
size: -
J: TRBJ2-7
CDR3: CASSLGASGNYEQYF

V: TRBV6-4
size: medium-sized
J: TRBJ2-1
CDR3: CASSDTGTRGYNEQFF

V: TRBV20-1
size: -
J: TRBJ2-7
CDR3: CSAKRPSGGSYEQYF

V: TRBV4-3
size: -
J: TRBJ2-5
CDR3: CASSQDRTGVETQYF